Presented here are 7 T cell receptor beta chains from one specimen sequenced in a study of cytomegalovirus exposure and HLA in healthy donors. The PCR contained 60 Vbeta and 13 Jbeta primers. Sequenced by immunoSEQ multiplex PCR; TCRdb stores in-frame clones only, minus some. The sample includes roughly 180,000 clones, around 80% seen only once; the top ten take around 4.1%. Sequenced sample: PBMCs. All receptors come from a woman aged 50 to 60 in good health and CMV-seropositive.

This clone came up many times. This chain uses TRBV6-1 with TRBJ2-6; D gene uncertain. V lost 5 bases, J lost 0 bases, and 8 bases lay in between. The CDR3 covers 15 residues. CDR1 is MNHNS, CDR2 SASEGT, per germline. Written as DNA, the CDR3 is TGTGCCAGCAGTCTCACTTACTCTGGGGCCAACGTCCTGACTTTC. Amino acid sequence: CASSLTYSGANVLTF.

CDR3 amino acids: CASSHRTSGRFADTQYF. CDR3 nucleotides: TGCGCCAGCAGTCACAGGACTAGCGGGAGATTCGCAGATACGCAGTATTTT. The chain uses TRBV4-3 and TRBJ2-3, with TRBD2 matching 13 bases. This CDR3 has 17 amino acids. Germline V gene lookup returns CDR1 LGHNA and CDR2 YSLEER. V was clipped by 6 bases and J by 4 bases; unmatched bases: 10.

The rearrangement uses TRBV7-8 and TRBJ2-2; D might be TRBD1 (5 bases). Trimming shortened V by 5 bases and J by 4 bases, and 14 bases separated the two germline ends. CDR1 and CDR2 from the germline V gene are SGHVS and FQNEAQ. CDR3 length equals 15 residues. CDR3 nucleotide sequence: TGTGCCAGCAGCCCTGGGGCAGGGCCCACCGGGGAGCTGTTTTTT. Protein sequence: CASSPGAGPTGELFF.

The CDR3 protein is CASSKETSGGGWAKETQYF. In nucleotides, the CDR3 is TGTGCCAGCAGCAAGGAGACTAGCGGGGGGGGATGGGCGAAAGAGACCCAGTACTTC. V is TRBV21-1 and J is TRBJ2-5; the table gives TRBD2 as D, unverified against the DNA. TRBV21-1 is an annotated pseudogene. The CDR3 has 19 residues.

CDR3 bases: TGTGCCAGCAGTAAAGAGCAGGGTACCGGGGAGCTGTTTTTT. It yields the protein CASSKEQGTGELFF. V is TRBV6-6 and J is TRBJ2-2; weak D call: TRBD1 (5 bases). Germline V CDR1 and CDR2: MNHNY, SVGAGI (reference sequence). The CDR3 sequence is 14 residues long. Trimming pared 5 bases from V and 5 bases from J, leaving 12 bases between.

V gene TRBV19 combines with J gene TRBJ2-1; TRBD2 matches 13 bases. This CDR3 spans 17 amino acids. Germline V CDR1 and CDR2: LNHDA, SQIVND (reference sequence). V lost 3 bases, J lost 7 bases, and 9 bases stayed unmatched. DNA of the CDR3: TGTGCCAGTAGTATCCTCTTACTAGCGGGAGGGGGGAATGAGCAGTTCTTC. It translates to CASSILLLAGGGNEQFF.

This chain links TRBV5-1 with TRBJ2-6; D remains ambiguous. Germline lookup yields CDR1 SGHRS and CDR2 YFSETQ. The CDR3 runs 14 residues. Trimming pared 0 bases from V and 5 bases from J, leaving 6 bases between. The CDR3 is CASSLGQRANVLTF. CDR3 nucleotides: TGCGCCAGCAGCTTGGGCCAGAGGGCCAACGTCCTGACTTTC.